This T cell receptor (beta chain) was captured by sequencing in a study of T cell changes during pregnancy in multiple sclerosis. The CDR3 length is 16 residues. Unmatched junction bases numbered 10, after V lost 2 bases and J lost 6 bases. Germline V gene sequence: CDR1 MNHEY, CDR2 SMNVEV (reference sequence). Repertoires were generated with immunoSEQ multiplex PCR, while TCRdb's copy carries only in-frame clones and drops some. This table has tens of thousands of clones, roughly 93% appearing once. The chain joins TRBV27 to TRBJ2-4; 7 nucleotides line up with TRBD2. The clonotype comes from a female donor with multiple sclerosis, enrolled in a pregnancy study. Sequenced here: peripheral blood, sampled after pregnancy. This chain's CDR3 is CASSLRLGLEGNIQYF. The CDR3 bases are TGTGCCAGCAGTTTACGACTCGGACTAGAAGGAAACATTCAGTACTTC.